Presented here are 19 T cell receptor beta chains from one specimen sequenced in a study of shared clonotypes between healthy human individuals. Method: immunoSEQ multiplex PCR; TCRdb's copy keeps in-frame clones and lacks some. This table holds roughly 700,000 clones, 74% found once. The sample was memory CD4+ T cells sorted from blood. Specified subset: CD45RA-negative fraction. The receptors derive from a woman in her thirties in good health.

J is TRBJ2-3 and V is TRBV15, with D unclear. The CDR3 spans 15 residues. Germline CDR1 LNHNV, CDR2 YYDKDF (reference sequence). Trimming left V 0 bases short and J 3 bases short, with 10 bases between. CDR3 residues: CATSRDFRATDTQYF. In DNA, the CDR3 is TGTGCCACCAGCAGAGATTTTCGGGCGACAGATACGCAGTATTTT.

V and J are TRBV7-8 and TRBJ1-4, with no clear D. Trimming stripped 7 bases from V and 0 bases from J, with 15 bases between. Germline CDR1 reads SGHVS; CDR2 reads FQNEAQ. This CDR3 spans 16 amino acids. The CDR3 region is CASTKGGPSTNEKLFF. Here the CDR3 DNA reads TGTGCCAGCACCAAGGGAGGACCCTCAACTAATGAAAAACTGTTTTTT. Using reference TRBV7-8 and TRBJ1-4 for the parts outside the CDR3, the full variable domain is GAGVSQSPRYKVAKRGQDVALRCDPISGHVSLFWYQQALGQGPEFLTYFQNEAQLDKSGLPSDRFFAERPEGSVSTLKIQRTQQEDSAVYLCASTKGGPSTNEKLFFGSGTQLSVL.

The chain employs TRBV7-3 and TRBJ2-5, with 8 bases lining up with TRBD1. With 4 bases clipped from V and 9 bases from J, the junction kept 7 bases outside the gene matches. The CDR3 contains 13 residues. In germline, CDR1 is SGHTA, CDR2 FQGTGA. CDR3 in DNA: TGTGCCAGCAGCTCAGGACAGGGATGGGCCCAGTACTTC. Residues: CASSSGQGWAQYF. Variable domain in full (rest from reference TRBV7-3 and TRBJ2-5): GAGVSQTPSNKVTEKGKYVELRCDPISGHTALYWYRQSLGQGPEFLIYFQGTGAADDSGLPNDRFFAVRPEGSVSTLKIQRTERGDSAVYLCASSSGQGWAQYFGPGTRLLVL.

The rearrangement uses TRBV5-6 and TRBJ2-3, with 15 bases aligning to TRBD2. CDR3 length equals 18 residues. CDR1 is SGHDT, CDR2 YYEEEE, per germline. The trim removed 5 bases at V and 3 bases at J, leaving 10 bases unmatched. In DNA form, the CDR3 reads TGTGCCAGCAGGATCGCGGGACTAGCGGGAGGTAGGACAGATACGCAGTATTTT. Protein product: CASRIAGLAGGRTDTQYF.

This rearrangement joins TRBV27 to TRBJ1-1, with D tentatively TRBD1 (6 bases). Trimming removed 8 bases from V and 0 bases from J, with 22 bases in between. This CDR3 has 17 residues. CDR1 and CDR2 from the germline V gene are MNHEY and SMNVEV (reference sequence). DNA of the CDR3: TGTGCCAGCGCGTTACGCGGGAGGGGGTCGGTGAACACTGAAGCTTTCTTT. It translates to CASALRGRGSVNTEAFF.

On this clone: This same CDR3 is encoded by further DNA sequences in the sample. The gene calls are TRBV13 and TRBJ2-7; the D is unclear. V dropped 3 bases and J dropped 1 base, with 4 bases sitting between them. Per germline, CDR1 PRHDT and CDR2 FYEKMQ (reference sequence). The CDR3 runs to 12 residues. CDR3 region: CASSFRSYEQYF. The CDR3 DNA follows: TGTGCCAGCAGCTTCAGATCCTACGAGCAGTACTTC.

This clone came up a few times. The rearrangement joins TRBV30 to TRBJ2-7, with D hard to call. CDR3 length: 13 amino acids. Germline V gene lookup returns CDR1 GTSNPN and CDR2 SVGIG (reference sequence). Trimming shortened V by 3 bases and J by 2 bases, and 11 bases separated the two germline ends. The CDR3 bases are TGTGCCTGGAGGCAAACAGCTACCTACGAGCAGTACTTC. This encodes CAWRQTATYEQYF.

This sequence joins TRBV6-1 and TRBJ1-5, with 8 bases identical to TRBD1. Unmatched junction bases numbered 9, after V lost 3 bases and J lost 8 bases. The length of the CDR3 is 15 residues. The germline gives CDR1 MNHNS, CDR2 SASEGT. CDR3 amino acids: CASSDHDRGRKPQHF. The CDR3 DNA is TGTGCCAGCAGTGACCATGACAGGGGTCGTAAGCCCCAGCATTTT.

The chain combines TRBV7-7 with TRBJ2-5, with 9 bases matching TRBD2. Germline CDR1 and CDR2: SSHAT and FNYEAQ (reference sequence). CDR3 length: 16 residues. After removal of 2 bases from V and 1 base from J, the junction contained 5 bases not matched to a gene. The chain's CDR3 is CASSLSLAGSQETQYF. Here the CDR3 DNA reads TGTGCCAGCAGCTTATCGCTAGCGGGATCCCAAGAGACCCAGTACTTC. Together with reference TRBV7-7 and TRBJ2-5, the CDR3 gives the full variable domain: GAGVSQSPRYKVTKRGQDVTLRCDPISSHATLYWYQQALGQGPEFLTYFNYEAQPDKSGLPSDRFSAERPEGSISTLTIQRTEQRDSAMYRCASSLSLAGSQETQYFGPGTRLLVL.

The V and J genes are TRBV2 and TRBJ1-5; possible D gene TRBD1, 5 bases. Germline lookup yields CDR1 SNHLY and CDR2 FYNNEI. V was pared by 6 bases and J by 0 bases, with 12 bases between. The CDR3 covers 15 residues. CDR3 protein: CASRKQENSNQPQHF. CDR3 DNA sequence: TGTGCCAGCAGGAAACAGGAGAATAGCAATCAGCCCCAGCATTTT. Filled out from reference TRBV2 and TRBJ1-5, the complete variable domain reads EPEVTQTPSHQVTQMGQEVILRCVPISNHLYFYWYRQILGQKVEFLVSFYNNEISEKSEIFDDQFSVERPDGSNFTLKIRSTKLEDSAMYFCASRKQENSNQPQHFGDGTRLSIL.

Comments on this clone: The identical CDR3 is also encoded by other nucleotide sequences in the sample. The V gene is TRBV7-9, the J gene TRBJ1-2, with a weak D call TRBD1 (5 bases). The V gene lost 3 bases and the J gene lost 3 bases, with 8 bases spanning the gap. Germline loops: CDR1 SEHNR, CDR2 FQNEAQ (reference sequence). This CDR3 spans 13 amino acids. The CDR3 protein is CASSFRGDYGYTF. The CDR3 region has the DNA TGTGCCAGCAGCTTTCGGGGCGACTATGGCTACACCTTC.

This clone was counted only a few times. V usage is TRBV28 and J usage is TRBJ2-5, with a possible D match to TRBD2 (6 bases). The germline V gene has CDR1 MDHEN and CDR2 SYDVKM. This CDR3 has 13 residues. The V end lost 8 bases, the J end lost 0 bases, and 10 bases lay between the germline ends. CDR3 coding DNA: TGTGCCAGCGCGGCGGGGTACCAAGAGACCCAGTACTTC. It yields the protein CASAAGYQETQYF.

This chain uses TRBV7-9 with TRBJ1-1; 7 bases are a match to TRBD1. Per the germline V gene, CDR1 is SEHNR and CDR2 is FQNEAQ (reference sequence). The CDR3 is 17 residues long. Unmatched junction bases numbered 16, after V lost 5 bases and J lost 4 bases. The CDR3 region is CASSVLLTSGTVTEAFF. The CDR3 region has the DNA TGTGCCAGCAGCGTTCTCCTCACCTCCGGGACAGTCACTGAAGCTTTCTTT. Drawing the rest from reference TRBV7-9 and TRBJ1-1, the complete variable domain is DTGVSQNPRHKITKRGQNVTFRCDPISEHNRLYWYRQTLGQGPEFLTYFQNEAQLEKSRLLSDRFSAERPKGSFSTLEIQRTEQGDSAMYLCASSVLLTSGTVTEAFFGQGTRLTVV.

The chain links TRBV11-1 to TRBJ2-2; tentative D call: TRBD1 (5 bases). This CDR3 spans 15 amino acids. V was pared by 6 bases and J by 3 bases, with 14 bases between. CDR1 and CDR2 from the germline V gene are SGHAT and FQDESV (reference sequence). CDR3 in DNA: TGTGCCAGCAGGTTACAGGTGATGGACACCGGGGAGCTGTTTTTT. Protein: CASRLQVMDTGELFF.

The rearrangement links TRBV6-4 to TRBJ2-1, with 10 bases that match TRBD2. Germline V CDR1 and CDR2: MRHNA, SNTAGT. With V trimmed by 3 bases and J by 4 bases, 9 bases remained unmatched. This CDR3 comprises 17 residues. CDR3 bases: TGTGCCAGCAGTGAGGCTAGCGGGAGTGTAGCGTACAATGAGCAGTTCTTC. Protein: CASSEASGSVAYNEQFF.

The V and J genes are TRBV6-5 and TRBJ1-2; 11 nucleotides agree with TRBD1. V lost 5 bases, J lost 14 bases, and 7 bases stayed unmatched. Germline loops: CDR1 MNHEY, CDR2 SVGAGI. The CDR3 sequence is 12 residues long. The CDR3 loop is CASSTGQGAKTF. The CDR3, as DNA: TGTGCCAGCAGTACTGGACAGGGGGCTAAAACCTTC.

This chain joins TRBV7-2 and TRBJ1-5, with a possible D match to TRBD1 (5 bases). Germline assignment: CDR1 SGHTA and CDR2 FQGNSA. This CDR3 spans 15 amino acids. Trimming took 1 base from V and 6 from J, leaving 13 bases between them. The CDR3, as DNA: TGTGCCAGCAGCTTAGAGTGGGGGTTCGGTCAGCCCCAGCATTTT. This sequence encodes CASSLEWGFGQPQHF.

CDR3 sequence reads: CASSPDRLSNQPQHF. The CDR3, as DNA: TGTGCCAGCAGCCCCGACAGACTAAGCAATCAGCCCCAGCATTTT. The chain uses TRBV27 and TRBJ1-5, with a tentative D call TRBD1 (5 bases). The CDR3 length is 15 residues. V lost 6 bases and J 1 base, leaving 13 bases between the germline ends. Looked up from germline, CDR1 is MNHEY and CDR2 is SMNVEV (reference sequence).

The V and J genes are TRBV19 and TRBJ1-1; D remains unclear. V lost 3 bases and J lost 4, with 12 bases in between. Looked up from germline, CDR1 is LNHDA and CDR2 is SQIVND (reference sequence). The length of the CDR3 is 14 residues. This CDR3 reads CASSIVGTGTEAFF. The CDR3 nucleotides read TGTGCCAGTAGTATCGTCGGTACGGGCACTGAAGCTTTCTTT.